The 18 T cell receptor beta chains in this list originate from one sample, sequenced in a study of T-cell reconstitution after alpha-beta-depleted transplantation in children. Unique molecular identifiers featured in how the TCRbeta library was prepared. TCRdb processed the PCR reads anew with MiXCR; each CDR3 protein has one entry. Among approximately 980,000 distinct CDR3 sequences listed, roughly 29% were seen once. Sequencing was performed on PBMCs, mostly from graft donor cells, taken 360 days after TCRalphabeta/CD19-depleted stem cell transplant. All receptors come from a boy less than two years old who had a stem cell transplant for SCID, so the T cells may come from the graft donor.

The CDR3 DNA follows: TGTGCCAGCAGCCCCTGGGATGACGCCCCCAGGATGGCCGGGGAGCTGTTTTTT. Protein sequence: CASSPWDDAPRMAGELFF. This sequence joins TRBV7-6 and TRBJ2-2; D gene uncertain. V lost 5 bases and J 6 bases, leaving 25 bases between the germline ends. Germline V gene sequence: CDR1 SGHVS, CDR2 FNYEAQ. CDR3 length equals 18 residues.

V gene TRBV4-1 combines with J gene TRBJ2-1, with D possibly matching TRBD2 (7 bases). V shed 1 base and J shed 4 bases, with 20 bases lying between them. The germline V gene encodes CDR1 MGHRA and CDR2 YSYEKL. The CDR3 sequence is 18 residues long. DNA for the CDR3: TGCGCCAGCAGCCAAGTACGGGGGGCCGATCTTCGGTACAATGAGCAGTTCTTC. Amino acids: CASSQVRGADLRYNEQFF.

The chain combines TRBV12-3 or TRBV12-4 with TRBJ1-4; D is unresolved. There are 14 residues in the CDR3. V lost 6 bases to trimming and J lost 7 bases, with 15 bases between them. CDR3 DNA sequence: TGTGCCAGCAGCCGACTGAGCTTTGGTGAAAAACTGTTTTTT. Encoded protein: CASSRLSFGEKLFF.

This clonotype was seen a handful of times. The rearrangement uses TRBV20-1 and TRBJ2-5; 11 bases align to TRBD2. This CDR3 is 15 amino acids long. CDR1 is DFQATT and CDR2 is SNEGSKA in the germline V gene (reference sequence). V gave up 0 bases and J gave up 8 bases; unmatched junction bases: 8. The CDR3 DNA reads TGCAGTGCTAGAGATGCTACTAGCGGGGGCCAAACCCAGTACTTC. As protein: CSARDATSGGQTQYF.

This clonotype was picked up a small number of times. This chain links TRBV9 with TRBJ2-7; perhaps TRBD1 as D (6 bases). The CDR3 consists of 15 residues. The germline CDR1 and CDR2 sequences are SGDLS and YYNGEE. V was pared by 0 bases and J by 0 bases, with 10 bases between. The CDR3 DNA follows: TGTGCCAGCAGCGTAGGAAGGGACAACTCCTACGAGCAGTACTTC. Translation: CASSVGRDNSYEQYF.

This chain joins TRBV29-1 and TRBJ2-7; maybe TRBD1 (6 bases). Deletions cut 4 bases from V and 3 bases from J, with 13 bases between. The CDR3 has 13 amino acids. Germline V gene data show CDR1 as SQVTM and CDR2 as ANQGSEA. Written as DNA, the CDR3 is TGCAGCGTTGGGGGGCGAGGCAACTACGAGCAGTACTTC. It codes for CSVGGRGNYEQYF.

J is TRBJ2-1 and V is TRBV11-2; 12 bases fit TRBD2. The ends lost 1 base at V and 4 bases at J; junction bases unmatched: 8. The CDR3 covers 18 residues. Germline assignment: CDR1 SGHAT and CDR2 FQNNGV. This chain's CDR3 is CASSLGAGLAGPYNEQFF. The CDR3 bases are TGTGCCAGCAGCTTAGGTGCCGGACTAGCGGGGCCTTACAATGAGCAGTTCTTC.

In its sample, this clonotype was seen a few times. The gene calls are TRBV29-1 and TRBJ2-3; 8 bases map to TRBD1. The CDR3 is made up of 14 amino acids. The germline V gene has CDR1 SQVTM and CDR2 ANQGSEA. Losses at the gene ends were 6 bases for V and 4 bases for J; bases not matched to a gene: 9. The CDR3 protein is CSVADRGGPDTQYF. CDR3 bases: TGCAGCGTCGCTGACAGGGGTGGACCAGATACGCAGTATTTT.

The chain combines TRBV27 with TRBJ2-7, with D perhaps matching TRBD1 or TRBD2 (5 bases each). CDR1 is MNHEY, CDR2 SMNVEV, per germline (reference sequence). V lost 3 bases and J lost 6, with 15 bases in between. CDR3 length: 14 residues. As DNA, the CDR3 is TGTGCCAGCAGTTTTTTCGATTCCGGGGCCGAGCAGTACTTC. Translation: CASSFFDSGAEQYF.

This clonotype has a handful of counts. The rearrangement joins TRBV7-8 to TRBJ1-1; no firm D call. V was cut by 2 bases and J by 5 bases, with 9 bases left in between. This CDR3 has 13 residues. Germline V CDR1 and CDR2: SGHVS, FQNEAQ. The CDR3 region has the DNA TGTGCCAGCAGCTTAAGGGAAAGGACTGAAGCTTTCTTT. Residues: CASSLRERTEAFF.

The CDR3 DNA reads TGTGCCAGCAGTGAATCCTTCAGCCAGCCCCAGCATTTT. Its translation: CASSESFSQPQHF. The genes are TRBV25-1 and TRBJ1-5, with no clear D. The germline V gene has CDR1 MGHDK and CDR2 SYGVNS. Trimming took off 1 base at V and 7 bases at J, with 8 bases between the two ends. The CDR3 consists of 13 residues. The whole variable domain, remainder taken from reference TRBV25-1 and TRBJ1-5, is EADIYQTPRYLVIGTGKKITLECSQTMGHDKMYWYQQDPGMELHLIHYSYGVNSTEKGDLSSESTVSRIRTEHFPLTLESARPSHTSQYLCASSESFSQPQHFGDGTRLSIL.

A few counts support this clonotype. V gene TRBV6-1 combines with J gene TRBJ2-7; 10 nucleotides agree with TRBD1. This CDR3 spans 16 amino acids. Germline CDR1 is MNHNS and CDR2 is SASEGT. The V segment lost 6 bases and the J segment 1 base; nucleotides outside the gene matches: 9. The CDR3 sequence: CASSHGGQGRSYEQYF. The CDR3 DNA reads TGTGCCAGCAGCCACGGGGGACAGGGGCGGTCCTACGAGCAGTACTTC.

The table lists this clonotype with many counts. The chain joins TRBV7-2 to TRBJ2-5; D could derive from TRBD1 or TRBD2 (5 bases each). Germline assignment: CDR1 SGHTA and CDR2 FQGNSA. This CDR3 is built from 15 residues. V lost 1 base and J 5 bases, leaving 14 bases between the germline ends. This chain's CDR3 is CASSLVRLWGETQYF. As DNA, the CDR3 is TGTGCCAGCAGCTTAGTCCGGCTTTGGGGGGAGACCCAGTACTTC.

The chain has TRBV7-9 and TRBJ2-3; TRBD1 aligns across 10 bases. The CDR3 extends over 13 amino acids. Germline lookup yields CDR1 SEHNR and CDR2 FQNEAQ (reference sequence). After removal of 4 bases from V and 15 bases from J, the junction contained 10 bases not matched to a gene. CDR3 sequence: CASSYSTGTGVYF. CDR3 bases: TGTGCCAGCAGCTACTCGACCGGGACAGGGGTATATTTT.

The J gene is TRBJ2-4, the V gene TRBV5-5, with D perhaps TRBD1 (8 bases). The CDR3 totals 16 residues. Germline V gives CDR1 SGHKS, CDR2 YYEKEE (reference sequence). The V and J ends lost 3 bases and 5 bases respectively, with 18 bases between them. In DNA, the CDR3 is TGTGCCAGCAGCTGGAATACAGGGGGGGGGGAAAACATTCAGTACTTC. This translates into CASSWNTGGGENIQYF.

This clonotype was seen more than once but under ten times. J is TRBJ2-7 and V is TRBV5-1, with D maybe TRBD2 (6 bases). This CDR3 is built from 16 residues. With 2 bases removed from V and 0 bases from J, the gap between germline ends came to 15 bases. Germline assignment: CDR1 SGHRS and CDR2 YFSETQ. The CDR3 reads CASSFRPGRDSYEQYF. The CDR3 DNA follows: TGCGCCAGCAGCTTTCGACCGGGGCGGGACTCCTACGAGCAGTACTTC.

The chain recombines TRBV5-1 with TRBJ1-1; no clear D gene. The CDR3 has 16 amino acids. V gave up 2 bases and J gave up 6 bases, with 20 bases separating them. Germline assignment: CDR1 SGHRS and CDR2 YFSETQ. The CDR3 bases are TGCGCCAGCAGCTTAACCTATGGGGATATGAGAGCTGAAGCTTTCTTT. This codes for CASSLTYGDMRAEAFF.

The J gene is TRBJ2-7, the V gene TRBV7-2, with 8 positions matching TRBD1. The CDR3 runs 16 residues. The ends lost 5 bases at V and 2 bases at J; junction bases unmatched: 11. Germline V lookup: CDR1 SGHTA, CDR2 FQGNSA. CDR3 nucleotides: TGTGCCAGCAGCCCCATCCCACTACAGGGGGCCTACGAGCAGTACTTC. It translates to CASSPIPLQGAYEQYF.